The source of this T cell receptor (beta chain) is a study of T cells in Graves' hyperthyroidism and ophthalmopathy. Findings of the study overall: Researchers report that a 13 V-J model separated ophthalmopathy from stable hyperthyroidism.

Lactation, pregnancy, other autoimmune disease or uncontrolled infection led to exclusion of patients. This clonotype was seen repeatedly, ten times or more. Its target is unknown. Per the germline V gene, CDR1 is SGHTA and CDR2 is FQGNSA. There are 14 residues in the CDR3. V trimming: 5 bases; J trimming: 5 bases; junction bases outside the gene matches: 7. The source material, RNA transcripts, was used to amplify TCR beta CDR3 regions. Initially, a first-round RT-PCR of the TCR CDR3 employed the HTBI primer set. TCRdb fed the multiplex PCR reads into MiXCR, producing one record per CDR3 protein. The sample includes under 350,000 distinct CDR3 sequences, 15% to 20% seen only once; the top ten take around 61%.

This receptor was identified in a woman aged 55 to 70 with Graves' ophthalmopathy. This chain uses TRBV7-2 with TRBJ1-2; TRBD1 aligns across 8 bases. Sequencing was done on a sample of blood. CDR3 nucleotides: TGTGCCAGCAGCCAACAGACAGGGGAGTATGGCTACACCTTC. Translation gives CASSQQTGEYGYTF.